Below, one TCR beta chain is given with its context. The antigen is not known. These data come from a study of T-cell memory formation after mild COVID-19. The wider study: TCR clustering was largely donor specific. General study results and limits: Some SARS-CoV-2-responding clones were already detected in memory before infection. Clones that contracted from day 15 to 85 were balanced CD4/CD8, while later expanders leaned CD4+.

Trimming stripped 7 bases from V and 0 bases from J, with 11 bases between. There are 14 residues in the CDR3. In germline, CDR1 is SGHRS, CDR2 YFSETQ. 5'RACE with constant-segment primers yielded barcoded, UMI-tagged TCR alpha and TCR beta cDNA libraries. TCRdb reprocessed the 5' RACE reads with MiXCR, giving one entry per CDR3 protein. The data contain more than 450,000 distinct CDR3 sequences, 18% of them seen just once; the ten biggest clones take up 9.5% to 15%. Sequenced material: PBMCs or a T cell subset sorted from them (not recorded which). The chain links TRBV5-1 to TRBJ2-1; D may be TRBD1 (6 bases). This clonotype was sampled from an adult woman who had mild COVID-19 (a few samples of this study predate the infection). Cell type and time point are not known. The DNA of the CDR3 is TGCGCCAGCTTCCCGGACAGCTCCTACAATGAGCAGTTCTTC. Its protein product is CASFPDSSYNEQFF.